This record looks at one T cell receptor beta chain sequence and its context. Its specificity is unknown. The data were obtained in a study of T cell repertoires in cytomegalovirus infection. Study as a whole: Matching HLA type and CMV infection were both indicated by public TCR beta signatures.

MiXCR was run by TCRdb on the reads, yielding one entry per CDR3 protein. The repertoire holds some 250,000 distinct CDR3 sequences, with approximately 9.2% as singletons. Overall study results and limits: Dominating the ex vivo response were HLA-C-restricted CMV-specific TCR beta clonotypes. Carriage of CMV together with the relevant HLA was identifiable through cumulative public TCR beta family frequency.

The sequencing input was PBMCs. The receptor was isolated from a human donor in good health (CMV status not recorded). Some clones in this sample may be carry-over from other donors' samples.

The CDR3 loop reads CSVDQQGGETQYF. CDR3 nucleotides: TGCAGCGTTGATCAACAGGGGGGTGAGACCCAGTACTTC. V usage is TRBV29-1 and J usage is TRBJ2-5; 8 bases align to TRBD1. This CDR3 comprises 13 residues. With V trimmed by 3 bases and J by 5 bases, 5 bases remained unmatched. The V gene's germline CDR1 is SQVTM and CDR2 ANQGSEA.